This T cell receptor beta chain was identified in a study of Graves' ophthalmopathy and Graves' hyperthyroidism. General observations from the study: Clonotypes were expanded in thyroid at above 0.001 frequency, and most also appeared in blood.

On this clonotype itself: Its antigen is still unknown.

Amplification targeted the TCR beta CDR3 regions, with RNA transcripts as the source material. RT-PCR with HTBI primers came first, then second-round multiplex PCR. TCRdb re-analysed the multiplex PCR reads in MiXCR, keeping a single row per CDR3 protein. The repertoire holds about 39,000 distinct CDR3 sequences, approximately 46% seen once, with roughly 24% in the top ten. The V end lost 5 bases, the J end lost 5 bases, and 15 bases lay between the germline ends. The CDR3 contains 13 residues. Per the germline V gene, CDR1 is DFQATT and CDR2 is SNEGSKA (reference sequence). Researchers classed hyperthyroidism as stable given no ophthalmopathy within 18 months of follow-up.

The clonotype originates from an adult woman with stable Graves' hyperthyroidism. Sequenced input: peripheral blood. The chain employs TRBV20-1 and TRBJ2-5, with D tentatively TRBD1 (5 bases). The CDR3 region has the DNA TGCAGTGCTGCGAGACAGACTCGGGAGACCCAGTACTTC. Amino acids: CSAARQTRETQYF.